This passage covers 32 T cell receptor beta chains from one sample sequenced in a study of neurological immune-mediated disorders. Each CDR3 protein gets one entry after TCRdb re-called the 5' RACE reads with MiXCR. The sample lists approximately 37,000 distinct CDR3 sequences, around 3.1% occurring once. The time point denotes: longitudinal time-point 1 (baseline). The sequencing sample was made of PBMCs. All receptors derive from a woman aged 55-69 years with multiple sclerosis.

In its sample, this clonotype was seen many times. This chain joins TRBV4-1 and TRBJ2-7; a possible D gene is TRBD1 (5 bases). V shed 6 bases and J shed 6 bases, with 15 bases lying between them. CDR3 length: 13 residues. Germline V gene sequence: CDR1 MGHRA, CDR2 YSYEKL. The DNA for the CDR3 is TGCGCCAGCAGACTCGGCGACAGTTCCGAGCAGTACTTC. It yields the protein CASRLGDSSEQYF.

This clonotype was counted at least ten times. The CDR3 DNA sequence: TGCAGTGCTAGAGATCGCGCGGGGGGCAGGTTAGGGAACACTGAAGCTTTCTTT. Encoded protein: CSARDRAGGRLGNTEAFF. The gene calls are TRBV20-1 and TRBJ1-1; weak D call: TRBD1 (6 bases). This CDR3 has 18 residues. V gave up 0 bases and J gave up 1 base, with 21 bases separating them. Germline V gene sequence: CDR1 DFQATT, CDR2 SNEGSKA (reference sequence).

This clonotype has a handful of counts. Being one base from a much bigger clone, this may be a read error. The chain couples TRBV7-8 to TRBJ2-7, with 7 bases aligning to TRBD1. The CDR3 has 14 residues. The germline V gene encodes CDR1 SGHVS and CDR2 FQNEAQ. With 4 bases clipped from V and 5 bases from J, the junction kept 8 bases outside the gene matches. Here the CDR3 reads CASSWGKGANEQYF. The CDR3 DNA reads as TGTGCCAGCAGCTGGGGAAAGGGGGCAAACGAGCAGTACTTC.

This clonotype was detected only a few times. This sequence joins TRBV5-1 and TRBJ1-1; D is unclear. Germline CDR1 and CDR2: SGHRS and YFSETQ. V dropped 0 bases and J dropped 1 base, with 7 bases sitting between them. The CDR3 loop spans 14 amino acids. The chain's CDR3 is CASSLVAQNTEAFF. The CDR3 region has the DNA TGCGCCAGCAGCTTGGTGGCCCAGAACACTGAAGCTTTCTTT. Full variable domain (remainder filled in from reference TRBV5-1 and TRBJ1-1): KAGVTQTPRYLIKTRGQQVTLSCSPISGHRSVSWYQQTPGQGLQFLFEYFSETQRNKGNFPGRFSGRQFSNSRSEMNVSTLELGDSALYLCASSLVAQNTEAFFGQGTRLTVV.

This clonotype was seen more than once but under ten times. The rearrangement joins TRBV19 to TRBJ1-5, with unresolved D. V lost 3 bases, J lost 5 bases, and 8 bases lay in between. The CDR3 covers 13 residues. Germline-derived CDR1 and CDR2 are LNHDA and SQIVND (reference sequence). The CDR3, as DNA: TGTGCCAGTAGTATCCCTCCGGATCAGCCCCAGCATTTT. It is translated as CASSIPPDQPQHF.

This clonotype was counted many times. The chain couples TRBV25-1 to TRBJ2-2; 10 bases are a match to TRBD1. Germline values: CDR1 MGHDK, CDR2 SYGVNS. The CDR3 totals 15 residues. Germline trimming cut 4 bases from V and 7 bases from J; bases unmatched to any gene: 6. The CDR3 region has the DNA TGTGCCAGCAGTGTAGGGACAGGGGTTAGCGGGGAGCTGTTTTTT. Translating it yields CASSVGTGVSGELFF.

This clonotype was detected ten times or more. A read error is possible here, since a much larger clone lies one base away. The V and J genes are TRBV7-9 and TRBJ1-2; D remains unclear. Germline values: CDR1 SEHNR, CDR2 FQNEAQ (reference sequence). The CDR3 has 16 amino acids. In DNA form, the CDR3 reads TGTACCAGCAGCTTGGCAGGAGGGCAGTCTAACTATGGCTACACCTTC. As protein: CTSSLAGGQSNYGYTF.

This clonotype was recorded at least ten times. This chain links TRBV10-1 with TRBJ2-3, with 7 bases matching TRBD1. The germline V gene encodes CDR1 WNHNN and CDR2 SYGVQD (reference sequence). Trimming cost V 6 bases and J 4 bases; bases outside gene matches: 1. This CDR3 has 12 amino acids. CDR3 bases: TGCGCCAGCAGAGACAGGGCAGATACGCAGTATTTT. It is translated as CASRDRADTQYF.

This clonotype was counted a few times. The chain uses TRBV18 and TRBJ2-1, with D tentatively TRBD2 (5 bases). In germline, CDR1 is KGHSH, CDR2 LQKENI. The CDR3 is 14 amino acids. Trimming removed 3 bases at V and 8 bases at J, with 14 bases between. The CDR3 DNA sequence: TGTGCCAGCTCACCGGCGATGGAGGTCTATGAGCAGTTCTTC. Its protein is CASSPAMEVYEQFF.

This clonotype has at least ten counts. CDR3 protein: CASSLMGLAREQYF. The CDR3 region has the DNA TGCGCCAGCAGCTTGATGGGGCTAGCGAGAGAGCAGTACTTC. The V and J genes are TRBV5-1 and TRBJ2-7, with D perhaps TRBD2 (6 bases). Between the trimmed V and J ends, which lost 1 base and 7 bases, there was a span of 15 bases. Germline V gene lookup returns CDR1 SGHRS and CDR2 YFSETQ. The CDR3 extends over 14 amino acids.

This clonotype was observed many times. The chain uses TRBV5-6 and TRBJ1-2; 8 bases fit TRBD1. V was pared by 1 base and J by 8 bases, with 16 bases of the junction left unmatched. Germline V gene sequence: CDR1 SGHDT, CDR2 YYEEEE. The CDR3 totals 17 residues. The CDR3 region has the DNA TGTGCCAGCAGCTTGAAGCGGAGGGACAGGCCACTTCACGGCTACACCTTC. Amino acids: CASSLKRRDRPLHGYTF.

This clonotype turned up a few times. V and J are TRBV7-6 and TRBJ2-1, with D uncertain. The germline V gene has CDR1 SGHVS and CDR2 FNYEAQ. This CDR3 is 14 amino acids long. V was pared by 5 bases and J by 5 bases, with 13 bases between. The CDR3 DNA reads as TGTGCCAGCAGCCCAGTCGGACGGGACAATGAGCAGTTCTTC. Amino acids: CASSPVGRDNEQFF.

By share of the sample, this clonotype is medium-sized (0.01 to 0.1%). The V call is TRBV10-2, the J call TRBJ1-2; D remains ambiguous. This CDR3 contains 12 residues. V was trimmed by 3 bases and J by 4 bases, leaving 6 bases between them. Germline CDR1 reads WSHSY; CDR2 reads SAAADI. The CDR3 bases are TGCGCCAGCAGTGATAGGAGCTATGGCTACACCTTC. It is translated as CASSDRSYGYTF.

This clonotype was found many times. The chain has TRBV7-6 and TRBJ1-1; 8 nucleotides agree with TRBD1. The CDR3 has 14 residues. Trimming took 3 bases from V and 1 from J; bases not matched to a gene: 1. Germline lookup yields CDR1 SGHVS and CDR2 FNYEAQ. CDR3 DNA: TGTGCCAGCAGCTTTGGACAGGGGAACACTGAAGCTTTCTTT. Its protein is CASSFGQGNTEAFF.

In this sample, this clonotype turned up many times. V usage is TRBV18 and J usage is TRBJ1-1, with TRBD1 matching over 9 bases. After removal of 5 bases from V and 5 bases from J, the junction contained 12 bases not matched to a gene. Germline V gives CDR1 KGHSH, CDR2 LQKENI. The CDR3 runs 16 residues. The CDR3 sequence: CASSEQTGGSLTEAFF. The DNA for the CDR3 is TGTGCCAGCTCAGAACAAACAGGGGGCTCGTTAACTGAAGCTTTCTTT.

This clonotype was counted at least ten times. The chain links TRBV5-1 to TRBJ2-2, with 7 bases lining up with TRBD1. The trim removed 5 bases at V and 3 bases at J, leaving 10 bases unmatched. The CDR3 runs to 16 residues. Germline lookup yields CDR1 SGHRS and CDR2 YFSETQ. This CDR3 reads CASREAPGTDTGELFF. CDR3 sequence (DNA): TGCGCCAGCAGGGAGGCCCCCGGGACAGACACCGGGGAGCTGTTTTTT.

This chain uses TRBV28 with TRBJ2-1, with 8 bases fitting TRBD2. The germline V gene has CDR1 MDHEN and CDR2 SYDVKM. The CDR3 has 14 amino acids. The ends lost 10 bases at V and 9 bases at J; junction bases unmatched: 14. Written as DNA, the CDR3 is TGTGCCACCCTTCCGGGACTAGAGGCTGCTGAGCAGTTCTTC. Translating it yields CATLPGLEAAEQFF.

This clonotype was counted ten times or more. This chain connects TRBV15 to TRBJ2-1, with TRBD2 matching over 7 bases. Germline CDR1 LNHNV, CDR2 YYDKDF (reference sequence). The length of the CDR3 is 15 residues. Trimming cost V 0 bases and J 8 bases; bases outside gene matches: 7. CDR3 sequence reads: CATSRDVAGRDEQFF. The CDR3 DNA follows: TGTGCCACCAGCAGAGATGTGGCGGGGAGGGATGAGCAGTTCTTC. The variable domain in full, with the rest retrieved from reference TRBV15 and TRBJ2-1, is DAMVIQNPRYQVTQFGKPVTLSCSQTLNHNVMYWYQQKSSQAPKLLFHYYDKDFNNEADTPDNFQSRRPNTSFCFLDIRSPGLGDTAMYLCATSRDVAGRDEQFFGPGTRLTVL.

There are many counts of this clonotype. This chain connects TRBV20-1 to TRBJ2-3; 9 nucleotides align to TRBD2. The CDR3 extends over 15 amino acids. J was trimmed by 0 bases and V by 3 bases; bases with no gene match: 4. Germline lookup yields CDR1 DFQATT and CDR2 SNEGSKA (reference sequence). CDR3 sequence reads: CSASLAGGSTDTQYF. In nucleotides, the CDR3 is TGCAGTGCTAGTCTGGCGGGGGGGAGCACAGATACGCAGTATTTT.

This clonotype occurred many times. This rearrangement joins TRBV27 to TRBJ2-7; D might be TRBD1 or TRBD2, each matching 5 bases. Trimming took off 0 bases at V and 7 bases at J, with 13 bases between the two ends. Germline V gene data show CDR1 as MNHEY and CDR2 as SMNVEV (reference sequence). The CDR3 is 14 residues long. The CDR3 DNA sequence: TGTGCCAGCAGTTTATCAGGGGTAGCGTGGGAGCAGTACTTC. The encoded protein is CASSLSGVAWEQYF.

This clonotype was detected ten times or more. The CDR3 protein is CASSIGAEGAEAFF. DNA of the CDR3: TGTGCCAGTAGTATAGGGGCGGAGGGGGCTGAAGCTTTCTTT. The chain employs TRBV19 and TRBJ1-1; tentatively, D is TRBD1 (6 bases). The ends were cut back, 1 base at V and 6 bases at J, with 12 bases in the middle. Germline CDR1 and CDR2: LNHDA and SQIVND (reference sequence). This CDR3 comprises 14 residues.

This clonotype was recorded many times. The V call is TRBV20-1, the J call TRBJ1-5, with 9 bases lining up with TRBD1. The germline V gene encodes CDR1 DFQATT and CDR2 SNEGSKA (reference sequence). Trimming at V came to 5 bases and at J to 6 bases, leaving 8 bases not matched to a gene. The CDR3 spans 14 residues. The CDR3 spells CSAVLGTGFQPQHF. Written as DNA, the CDR3 is TGCAGTGCTGTCCTAGGGACAGGGTTTCAGCCCCAGCATTTT.

This clonotype was recorded at least ten times. V is TRBV7-9 and J is TRBJ2-5; the D gene could be TRBD1 or TRBD2 (6 bases each). The ends were cut back, 3 bases at V and 2 bases at J, with 13 bases in the middle. CDR3 length: 15 amino acids. Looked up from germline, CDR1 is SEHNR and CDR2 is FQNEAQ (reference sequence). Here the CDR3 DNA reads TGTGCCAGCAGCTTTCGGGGGCAGCTTCAAGAGACCCAGTACTTC. This gives the protein CASSFRGQLQETQYF.

This clonotype was found many times. V is TRBV20-1 and J is TRBJ2-3; 7 bases align to TRBD2. Germline V gives CDR1 DFQATT, CDR2 SNEGSKA (reference sequence). The ends lost 6 bases at V and 2 bases at J; junction bases unmatched: 5. CDR3 length: 13 residues. CDR3 in amino acids: CSAGAGYTDTQYF. Here the CDR3 DNA reads TGCAGTGCCGGAGCGGGGTACACAGATACGCAGTATTTT.

Ten or more counts support this clonotype. This chain links TRBV20-1 with TRBJ2-7, with TRBD1 as a possible D gene (6 bases). The CDR3 has 14 residues. V was trimmed by 1 base and J by 5 bases, leaving 15 bases between them. Looked up from germline, CDR1 is DFQATT and CDR2 is SNEGSKA (reference sequence). The CDR3: CSARAKDRLNEQYF. CDR3 nucleotide sequence: TGCAGTGCTAGAGCCAAGGACAGACTAAACGAGCAGTACTTC.

This clonotype has ten or more counts. The chain has TRBV5-1 and TRBJ2-7; no firm D call. CDR1 is SGHRS, CDR2 YFSETQ, per germline. The CDR3 has 14 amino acids. V was shortened by 0 bases and J by 7 bases, with 14 bases between the two germline ends. This CDR3 is CASSLGDPPREQYF. DNA of the CDR3: TGCGCCAGCAGCTTGGGGGATCCACCTAGGGAGCAGTACTTC.

This clonotype was observed many times. The rearrangement joins TRBV3-1 to TRBJ2-7; possible D gene TRBD1, 5 bases. The CDR3 is 14 residues long. Germline V gives CDR1 LGHDT, CDR2 YNNKEL (reference sequence). V was trimmed by 4 bases and J by 6 bases, leaving 16 bases between them. Here the CDR3 DNA reads TGTGCCAGCAGCCCCAGGGTGATAGCAGGCGAGCAGTACTTC. Protein product: CASSPRVIAGEQYF.

The sample holds many counts of this clonotype. This chain links TRBV4-1 with TRBJ2-1, with a possible D match to TRBD2 (6 bases). Germline-derived CDR1 and CDR2 are MGHRA and YSYEKL. The CDR3 covers 15 residues. The V gene lost 3 bases and the J gene lost 4 bases, with 13 bases spanning the gap. This chain's CDR3 is CASSQEGTQYNEQFF. CDR3 nucleotides: TGCGCCAGCAGCCAGGAGGGGACCCAGTACAATGAGCAGTTCTTC.

This clonotype is labeled as medium-sized. The chain combines TRBV20-1 with TRBJ2-7; D perhaps matches TRBD2 (5 bases). The CDR3 covers 14 residues. The germline gives CDR1 DFQATT, CDR2 SNEGSKA (reference sequence). The ends were cut back, 1 base at V and 5 bases at J, with 15 bases in the middle. In DNA, the CDR3 is TGCAGTGCTAGAGTCCCCGGGATCAAGGACGAGCAGTACTTC. Translating gives CSARVPGIKDEQYF.

There are many counts of this clonotype. This chain connects TRBV6-2 or TRBV6-3 to TRBJ2-7, with 10 bases lining up with TRBD1. This CDR3 comprises 17 residues. V was pared by 1 base and J by 6 bases, with 12 bases of the junction left unmatched. Germline CDR1 reads MNHEY; CDR2 reads SVGEGT. CDR3 amino acids: CASSYFRDRGILSEQYF. CDR3 bases: TGTGCCAGCAGTTACTTCCGGGACAGGGGTATCCTCAGCGAGCAGTACTTC.

This clonotype was counted many times. This chain connects TRBV10-2 to TRBJ2-5; the D is unclear. The V gene lost 3 bases and the J gene lost 2 bases, with 7 bases spanning the gap. Germline V CDR1 and CDR2: WSHSY, SAAADI. The CDR3 sequence is 13 residues long. The CDR3 nucleotides are TGCGCCAGCAGTGAAGGGCTGCAAGAGACCCAGTACTTC. Translation: CASSEGLQETQYF.

This clonotype was seen repeatedly, ten times or more. The V and J genes are TRBV7-9 and TRBJ2-1; 7 nucleotides agree with TRBD1. Germline assignment: CDR1 SEHNR and CDR2 FQNEAQ (reference sequence). The CDR3 length is 12 residues. Trimming removed 4 bases from V and 12 bases from J; junction bases left unmatched: 6. The CDR3 loop reads CASSSDRVGQFF. For the CDR3, the DNA is TGTGCCAGCAGCTCAGACAGGGTCGGGCAGTTCTTC.